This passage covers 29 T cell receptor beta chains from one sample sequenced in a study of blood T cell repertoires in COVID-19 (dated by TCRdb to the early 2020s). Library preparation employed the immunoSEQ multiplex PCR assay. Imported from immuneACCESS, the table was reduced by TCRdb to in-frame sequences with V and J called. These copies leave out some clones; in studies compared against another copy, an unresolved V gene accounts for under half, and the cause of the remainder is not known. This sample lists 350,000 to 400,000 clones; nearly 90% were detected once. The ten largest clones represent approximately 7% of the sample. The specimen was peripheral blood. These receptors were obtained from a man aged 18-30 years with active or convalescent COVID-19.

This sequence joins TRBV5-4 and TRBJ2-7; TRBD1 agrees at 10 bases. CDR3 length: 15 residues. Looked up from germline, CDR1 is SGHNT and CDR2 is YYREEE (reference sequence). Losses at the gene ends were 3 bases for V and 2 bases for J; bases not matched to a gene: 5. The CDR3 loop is CASSYSGTGAYEQYF. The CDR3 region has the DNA TGTGCCAGCAGCTATTCCGGGACAGGGGCCTACGAGCAGTACTTC.

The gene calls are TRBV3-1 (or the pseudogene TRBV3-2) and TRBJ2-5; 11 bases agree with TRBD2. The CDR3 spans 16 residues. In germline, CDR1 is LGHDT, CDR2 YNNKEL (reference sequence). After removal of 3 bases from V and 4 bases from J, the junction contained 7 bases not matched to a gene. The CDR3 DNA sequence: TGTGCCAGCAGCCACCTTAGCGGGAGGGCCCCAGAGACCCAGTACTTC. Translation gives CASSHLSGRAPETQYF.

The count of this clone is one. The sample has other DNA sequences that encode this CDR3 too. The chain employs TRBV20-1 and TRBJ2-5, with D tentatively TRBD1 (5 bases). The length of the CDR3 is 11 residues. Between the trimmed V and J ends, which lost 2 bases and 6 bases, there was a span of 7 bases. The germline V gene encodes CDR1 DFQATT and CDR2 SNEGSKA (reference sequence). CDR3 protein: CSARQGKTQYF. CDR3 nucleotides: TGCAGTGCTAGACAGGGCAAGACCCAGTACTTC.

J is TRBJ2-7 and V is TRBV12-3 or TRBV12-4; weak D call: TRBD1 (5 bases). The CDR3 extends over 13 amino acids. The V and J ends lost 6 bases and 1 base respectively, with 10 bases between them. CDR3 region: CASSSGKSYEQYF. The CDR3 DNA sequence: TGTGCCAGCAGCTCAGGGAAATCCTACGAGCAGTACTTC.

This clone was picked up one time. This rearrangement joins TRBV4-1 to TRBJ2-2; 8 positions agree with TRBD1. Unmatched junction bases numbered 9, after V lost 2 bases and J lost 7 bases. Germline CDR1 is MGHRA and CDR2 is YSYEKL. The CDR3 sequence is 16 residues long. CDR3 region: CASSQPDRGINGELFF. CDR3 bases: TGCGCCAGCAGCCAACCCGACAGGGGAATAAACGGGGAGCTGTTTTTT.

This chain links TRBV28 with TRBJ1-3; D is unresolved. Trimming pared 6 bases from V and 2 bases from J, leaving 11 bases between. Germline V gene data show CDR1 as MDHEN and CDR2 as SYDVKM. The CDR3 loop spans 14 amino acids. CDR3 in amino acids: CASSPRLTGNTIYF. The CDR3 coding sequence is TGTGCCAGCAGCCCAAGACTGACTGGAAACACCATATATTTT.

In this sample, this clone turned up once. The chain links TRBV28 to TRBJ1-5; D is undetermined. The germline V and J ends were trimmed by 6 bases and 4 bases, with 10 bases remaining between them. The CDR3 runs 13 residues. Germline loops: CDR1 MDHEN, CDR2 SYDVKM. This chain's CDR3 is CASSYNENQPQHF. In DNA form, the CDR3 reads TGTGCCAGCAGCTATAACGAAAATCAGCCCCAGCATTTT.

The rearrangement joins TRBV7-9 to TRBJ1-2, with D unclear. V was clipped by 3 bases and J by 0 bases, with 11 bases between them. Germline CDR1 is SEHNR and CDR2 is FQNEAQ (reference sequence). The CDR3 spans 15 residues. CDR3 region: CASSFSRGTNYGYTF. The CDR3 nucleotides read TGTGCCAGCAGCTTTTCACGGGGAACTAACTATGGCTACACCTTC.

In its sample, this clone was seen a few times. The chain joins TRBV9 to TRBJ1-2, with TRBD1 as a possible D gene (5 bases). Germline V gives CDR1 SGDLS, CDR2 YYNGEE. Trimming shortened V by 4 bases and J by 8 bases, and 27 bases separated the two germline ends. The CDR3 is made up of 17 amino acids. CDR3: CASSSTGGRPGPGGYTF. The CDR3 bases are TGTGCCAGCAGCTCGACCGGGGGTCGTCCGGGACCGGGCGGCTACACCTTC.

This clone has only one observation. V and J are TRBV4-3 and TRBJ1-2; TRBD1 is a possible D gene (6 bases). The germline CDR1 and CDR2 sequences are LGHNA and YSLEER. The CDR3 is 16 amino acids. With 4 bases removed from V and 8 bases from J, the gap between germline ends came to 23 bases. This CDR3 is CASSPTQGNNGRGYTF. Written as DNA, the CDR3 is TGCGCCAGCAGCCCAACACAGGGTAATAATGGTAGGGGCTACACCTTC.

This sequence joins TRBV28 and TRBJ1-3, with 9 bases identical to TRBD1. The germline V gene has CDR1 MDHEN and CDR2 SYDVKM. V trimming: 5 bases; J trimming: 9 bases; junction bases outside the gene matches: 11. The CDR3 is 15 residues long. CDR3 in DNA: TGTGCCAGCAGTCCTGGGACAGGGAGAGAGGGCACCATATATTTT. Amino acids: CASSPGTGREGTIYF.

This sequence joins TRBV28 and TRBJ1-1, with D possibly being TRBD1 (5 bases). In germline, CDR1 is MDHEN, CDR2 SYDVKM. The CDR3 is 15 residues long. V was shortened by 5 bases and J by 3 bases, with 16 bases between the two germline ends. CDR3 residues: CASSQGSASYTEAFF. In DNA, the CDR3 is TGTGCCAGCAGTCAGGGAAGCGCCTCTTACACTGAAGCTTTCTTT.

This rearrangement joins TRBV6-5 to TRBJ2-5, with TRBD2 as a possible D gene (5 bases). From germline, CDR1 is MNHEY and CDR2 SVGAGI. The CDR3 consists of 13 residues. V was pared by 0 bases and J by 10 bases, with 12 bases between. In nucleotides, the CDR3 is TGTGCCAGCAGTTACTCGAAGACTGGGAGCCAGTACTTC. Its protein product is CASSYSKTGSQYF.

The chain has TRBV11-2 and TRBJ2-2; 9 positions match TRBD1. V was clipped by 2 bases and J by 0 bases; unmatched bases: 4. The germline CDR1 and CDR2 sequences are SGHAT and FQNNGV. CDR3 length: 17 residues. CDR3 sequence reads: CASSLTRQGANTGELFF. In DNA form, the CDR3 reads TGTGCCAGCAGCTTAACCCGACAGGGGGCGAACACCGGGGAGCTGTTTTTT.

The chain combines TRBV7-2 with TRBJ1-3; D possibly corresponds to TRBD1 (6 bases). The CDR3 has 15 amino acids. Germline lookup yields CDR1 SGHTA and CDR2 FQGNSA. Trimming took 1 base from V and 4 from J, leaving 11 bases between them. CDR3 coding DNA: TGTGCCAGCAGCTTAGGAGGGGGACGAGGAAACACCATATATTTT. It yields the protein CASSLGGGRGNTIYF.

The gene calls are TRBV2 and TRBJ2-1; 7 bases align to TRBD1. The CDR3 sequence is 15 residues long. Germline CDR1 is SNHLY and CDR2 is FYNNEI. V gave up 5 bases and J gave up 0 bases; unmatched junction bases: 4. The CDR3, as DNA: TGTGCCAGCAGTATAGGGGACAGCTCCTACAATGAGCAGTTCTTC. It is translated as CASSIGDSSYNEQFF.

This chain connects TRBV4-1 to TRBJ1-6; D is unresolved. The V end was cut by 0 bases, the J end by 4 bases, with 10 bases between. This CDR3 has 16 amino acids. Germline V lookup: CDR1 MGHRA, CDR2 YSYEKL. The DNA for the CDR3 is TGCGCCAGCAGCCAAGATATCGGTATTTATAATTCACCCCTCCACTTT. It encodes CASSQDIGIYNSPLHF.

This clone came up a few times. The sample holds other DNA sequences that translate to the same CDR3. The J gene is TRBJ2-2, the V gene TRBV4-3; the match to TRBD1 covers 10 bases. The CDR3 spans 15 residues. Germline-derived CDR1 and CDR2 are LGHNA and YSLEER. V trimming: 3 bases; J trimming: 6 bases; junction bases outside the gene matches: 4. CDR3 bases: TGCGCCAGCAGCCACCGGGACAGGGGCGCCGGGGAGCTGTTTTTT. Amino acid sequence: CASSHRDRGAGELFF.

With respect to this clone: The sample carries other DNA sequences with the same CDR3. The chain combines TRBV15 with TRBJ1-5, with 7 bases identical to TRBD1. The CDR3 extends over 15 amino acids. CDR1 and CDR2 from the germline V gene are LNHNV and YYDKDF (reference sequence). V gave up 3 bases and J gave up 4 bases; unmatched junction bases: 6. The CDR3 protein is CATSRDTGANQPQHF. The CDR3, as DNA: TGTGCCACCAGCAGGGACACAGGGGCTAATCAGCCCCAGCATTTT. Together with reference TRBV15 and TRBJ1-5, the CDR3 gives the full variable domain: DAMVIQNPRYQVTQFGKPVTLSCSQTLNHNVMYWYQQKSSQAPKLLFHYYDKDFNNEADTPDNFQSRRPNTSFCFLDIRSPGLGDTAMYLCATSRDTGANQPQHFGDGTRLSIL.

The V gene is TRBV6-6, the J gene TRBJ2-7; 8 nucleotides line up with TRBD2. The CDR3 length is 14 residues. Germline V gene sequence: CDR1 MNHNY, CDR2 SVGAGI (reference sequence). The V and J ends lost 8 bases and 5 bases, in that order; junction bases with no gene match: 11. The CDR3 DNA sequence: TGTGCCAGCGCCACGCTCAGCGGGAGAAACGAGCAGTACTTC. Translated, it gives CASATLSGRNEQYF.

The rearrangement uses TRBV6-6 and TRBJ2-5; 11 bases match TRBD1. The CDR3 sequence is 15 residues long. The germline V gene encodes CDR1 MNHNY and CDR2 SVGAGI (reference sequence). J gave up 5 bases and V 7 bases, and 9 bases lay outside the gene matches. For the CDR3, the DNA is TGTGCCAGCACCTTAGGGACAGGGGGTTTTGAGACCCAGTACTTC. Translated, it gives CASTLGTGGFETQYF.

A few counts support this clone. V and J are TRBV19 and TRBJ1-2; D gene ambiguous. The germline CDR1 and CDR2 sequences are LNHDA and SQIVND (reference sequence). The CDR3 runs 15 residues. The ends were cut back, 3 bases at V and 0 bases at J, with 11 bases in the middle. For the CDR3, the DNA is TGTGCCAGTAGTATTTCGCCCGGGGCTAACTATGGCTACACCTTC. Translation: CASSISPGANYGYTF.

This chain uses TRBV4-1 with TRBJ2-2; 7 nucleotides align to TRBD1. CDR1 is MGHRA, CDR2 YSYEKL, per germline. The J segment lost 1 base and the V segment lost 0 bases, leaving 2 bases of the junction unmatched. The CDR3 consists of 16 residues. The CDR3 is CASSQETGQNTGELFF. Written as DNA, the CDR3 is TGCGCCAGCAGCCAAGAGACAGGGCAGAACACCGGGGAGCTGTTTTTT.

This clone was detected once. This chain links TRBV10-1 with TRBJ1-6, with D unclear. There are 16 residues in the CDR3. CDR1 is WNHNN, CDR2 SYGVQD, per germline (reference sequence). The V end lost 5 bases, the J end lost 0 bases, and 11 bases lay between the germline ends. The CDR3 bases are TGCGCCAGCAGTATTCCGGGGATCTCCTATAATTCACCCCTCCACTTT. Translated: CASSIPGISYNSPLHF.

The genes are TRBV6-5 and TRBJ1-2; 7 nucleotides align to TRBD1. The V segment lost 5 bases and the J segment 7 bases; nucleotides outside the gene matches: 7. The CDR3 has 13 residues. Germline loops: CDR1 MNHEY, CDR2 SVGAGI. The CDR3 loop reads CASSTGEVGGYTF. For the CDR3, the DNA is TGTGCCAGCAGTACAGGGGAGGTTGGTGGCTACACCTTC.

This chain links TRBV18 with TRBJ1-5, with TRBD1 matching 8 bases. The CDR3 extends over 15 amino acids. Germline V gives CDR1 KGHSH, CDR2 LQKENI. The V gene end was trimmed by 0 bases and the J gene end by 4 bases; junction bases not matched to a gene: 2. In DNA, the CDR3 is TGTGCCAGCTCACCACCGGACAGGGCGAATCAGCCCCAGCATTTT. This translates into CASSPPDRANQPQHF.

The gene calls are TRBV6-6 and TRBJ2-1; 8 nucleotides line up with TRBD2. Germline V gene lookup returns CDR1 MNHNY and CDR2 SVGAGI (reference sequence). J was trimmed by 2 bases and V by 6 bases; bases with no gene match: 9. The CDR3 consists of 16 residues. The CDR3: CASRRPAGGTYNEQFF. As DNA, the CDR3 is TGTGCCAGCAGGCGCCCGGCGGGAGGTACCTACAATGAGCAGTTCTTC.

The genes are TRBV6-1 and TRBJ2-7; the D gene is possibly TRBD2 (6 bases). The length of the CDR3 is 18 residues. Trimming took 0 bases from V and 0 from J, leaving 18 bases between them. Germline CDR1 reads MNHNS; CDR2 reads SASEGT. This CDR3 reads CASSEALGTPLYSYEQYF. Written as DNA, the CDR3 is TGTGCCAGCAGTGAAGCCCTAGGGACTCCATTGTACTCCTACGAGCAGTACTTC.

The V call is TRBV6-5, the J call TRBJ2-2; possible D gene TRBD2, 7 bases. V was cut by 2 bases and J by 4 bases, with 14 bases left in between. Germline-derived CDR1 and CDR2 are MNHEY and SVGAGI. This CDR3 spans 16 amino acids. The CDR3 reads CASSYTFRGATGELFF. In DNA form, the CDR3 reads TGTGCCAGCAGTTACACTTTTCGGGGGGCCACCGGGGAGCTGTTTTTT.